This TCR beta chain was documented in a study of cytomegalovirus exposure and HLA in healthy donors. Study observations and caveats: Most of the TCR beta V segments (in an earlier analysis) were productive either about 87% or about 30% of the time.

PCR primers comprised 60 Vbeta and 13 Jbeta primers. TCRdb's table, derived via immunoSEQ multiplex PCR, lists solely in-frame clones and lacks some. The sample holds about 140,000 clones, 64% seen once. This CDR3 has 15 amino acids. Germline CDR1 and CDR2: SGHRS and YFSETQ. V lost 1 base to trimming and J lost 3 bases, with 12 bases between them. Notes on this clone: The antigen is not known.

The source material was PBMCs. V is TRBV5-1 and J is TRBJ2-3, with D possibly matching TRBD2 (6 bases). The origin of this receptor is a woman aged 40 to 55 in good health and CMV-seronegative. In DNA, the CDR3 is TGCGCCAGCAGCTTGAGGCCAGCGGGTACAGATACGCAGTATTTT. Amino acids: CASSLRPAGTDTQYF.